The 18 T cell receptor beta chains below come from one sample, sequenced in a study of metastatic and nonmetastatic thyroid tumors. Nobody among the patients had been given any treatment before thyroid surgery. TCRdb re-analyzed the PCR reads through MiXCR. The data contain 60,000 to 75,000 clones, about 4% of them singletons. The sequencing sample was made of blood. Receptor source: a female donor with papillary thyroid cancer or a benign thyroid nodule (not recorded which). Some clones in this sample may be carry-over from other donors' samples.

This clone was detected ten times or more. For the CDR3, the DNA is TGTGCCAGTAGTATCTCACTAGCGGGCCCCTACGAGCAGTACTTC. Its translation: CASSISLAGPYEQYF. The chain couples TRBV19 to TRBJ2-7, with 9 bases that match TRBD2. Losses at the gene ends were 3 bases for V and 2 bases for J; bases not matched to a gene: 5. The CDR3 spans 15 residues. From germline, CDR1 is LNHDA and CDR2 SQIVND (reference sequence).

The V gene is TRBV6-5, the J gene TRBJ2-2, with 12 bases matching TRBD2. Germline CDR1 is MNHEY and CDR2 is SVGAGI. J was trimmed by 4 bases and V by 0 bases; bases with no gene match: 3. The CDR3 has 17 amino acids. CDR3 sequence reads: CASSYSGLAGPTGELFF. The CDR3 DNA is TGTGCCAGCAGTTACTCCGGACTAGCGGGACCCACCGGGGAGCTGTTTTTT.

There are a few counts of this clone. The V and J genes are TRBV6-2 or TRBV6-3 and TRBJ2-7; TRBD2 matches at 8 bases. The CDR3 contains 16 residues. The ends lost 2 bases at V and 4 bases at J; junction bases unmatched: 10. Germline V gene lookup returns CDR1 MNHEY and CDR2 SVGEGT. The CDR3 DNA sequence: TGTGCCAGCAGTTACACAAAGACTAGCGAGAGATACGAGCAGTACTTC. This encodes CASSYTKTSERYEQYF.

Note on this clone: This may be a read error: a much more frequent sequence differs by one nucleotide. This chain connects TRBV27 to TRBJ1-4; D gene uncertain. V lost 6 bases and J lost 7, with 21 bases in between. The CDR3 totals 16 residues. Per germline, CDR1 MNHEY and CDR2 SMNVEV (reference sequence). The chain's CDR3 is CASRWAGARRGEKLFF. CDR3 coding DNA: TGTGCCAGCAGGTGGGCGGGCGCCCGCCGGGGTGAAAAACTGTTTTTT.

This sequence joins TRBV6-9 and TRBJ2-2; D is unresolved. Germline CDR1 MNHGY, CDR2 SVAAGI. Trimming removed 7 bases at V and 2 bases at J, with 20 bases between. CDR3 length: 17 residues. CDR3 coding DNA: TGTGCCAGCACTTTATCGATAGGTACAGTCAACACCGGGGAGCTGTTTTTT. It encodes CASTLSIGTVNTGELFF.

In this sample, this clone turned up many times. The chain employs TRBV20-1 and TRBJ1-1; TRBD1 agrees at 9 bases. The CDR3 totals 15 residues. Looked up from germline, CDR1 is DFQATT and CDR2 is SNEGSKA (reference sequence). Trimming at V came to 3 bases and at J to 5 bases, leaving 10 bases not matched to a gene. The CDR3 DNA sequence: TGCAGTGCTAGGGCCGGACAGGGGATGGGAACTGAAGCTTTCTTT. This sequence encodes CSARAGQGMGTEAFF.

This clone showed up many times. The chain has TRBV6-1 and TRBJ2-7, with TRBD1 matching over 11 bases. This CDR3 contains 17 residues. Per germline, CDR1 MNHNS and CDR2 SASEGT. V lost 6 bases, J lost 3 bases, and 13 bases stayed unmatched. CDR3 loop: CASRGTGGLTSGYEQYF. CDR3 bases: TGTGCCAGCAGGGGGACAGGGGGACTGACTAGCGGCTACGAGCAGTACTTC.

The table lists this clone with many counts. The gene calls are TRBV6-5 and TRBJ1-5; D is undetermined. Germline V gene sequence: CDR1 MNHEY, CDR2 SVGAGI. V dropped 0 bases and J dropped 1 base, with 7 bases sitting between them. This CDR3 has 15 amino acids. CDR3 in amino acids: CASSYSAGSNQPQHF. The CDR3 DNA is TGTGCCAGCAGTTACTCCGCGGGGAGCAATCAGCCCCAGCATTTT.

The CDR3 reads CASSPGPASGDEQYF. The CDR3 region has the DNA TGTGCCAGCAGCCCGGGTCCTGCTAGCGGGGACGAGCAGTACTTC. The chain joins TRBV7-6 to TRBJ2-7; TRBD2 matches 9 bases. The CDR3 spans 15 residues. V dropped 5 bases and J dropped 5; count of bases not matched to a gene: 10. Germline V gene data show CDR1 as SGHVS and CDR2 as FNYEAQ.

This clone was counted at least ten times. This rearrangement joins TRBV11-2 to TRBJ2-3; 8 positions match TRBD2. J gave up 1 base and V 3 bases, and 0 bases lay outside the gene matches. The CDR3 contains 14 residues. Germline CDR1 and CDR2: SGHAT and FQNNGV. The CDR3 DNA sequence: TGTGCCAGCAGCTTTAGCGGGGGCACAGATACGCAGTATTTT. This encodes CASSFSGGTDTQYF.

This clone showed up just a few times. Mismatch with germline at one junction end may stem from a read error. V gene TRBV5-1 combines with J gene TRBJ2-7; D possibly corresponds to TRBD2 (5 bases). The germline gives CDR1 SGHRS, CDR2 YFSETQ. The length of the CDR3 is 14 residues. CDR3 in amino acids: CASSLEAVVNEQYF. The CDR3 DNA reads as TGCGCCAGTAGCTTGGAGGCGGTTGTAAACGAGCAGTACTTC.

Details on this clone: The junction departs from the called germline gene at one end, perhaps through a read error. Other DNA sequences in the same sample also yield this CDR3. The genes are TRBV4-2 and TRBJ2-6; D is possibly TRBD1 (6 bases). CDR3 length equals 19 residues. Germline V gene data show CDR1 as LGHNA and CDR2 as YNFKEQ. CDR3 region: CASSQVSRGSNSGANVLTF. Here the CDR3 DNA reads TGTGCCAGTAGCCAAGTATCGAGGGGGTCGAACTCTGGGGCCAACGTCCTGACTTTC.

Many counts were recorded for this clone. V usage is TRBV6-1 and J usage is TRBJ2-3; D gene uncertain. This CDR3 region has 13 residues. Germline V gene data show CDR1 as MNHNS and CDR2 as SASEGT. Trimming stripped 9 bases from V and 2 bases from J, with 12 bases between. The CDR3 reads CASYRWDTDTQYF. DNA for the CDR3: TGTGCCAGTTATAGGTGGGACACAGATACGCAGTATTTT.

Concerning this clone: One junction end does not reproduce the germline sequence, and a read error may be involved. The genes are TRBV7-2 and TRBJ1-6, with a weak D call TRBD1 (5 bases). This CDR3 has 16 residues. From germline, CDR1 is SGHTA and CDR2 FQGNSA. The CDR3 DNA is TGTGCCAGCAGCTCAGGTCCCGGATCAGGGTGCTCACCCCTCAACTTT. Protein sequence: CASSSGPGSGCSPLNF. The whole variable domain, filled in from reference TRBV7-2 and TRBJ1-6, reads GAGVSQSPSNKVTEKGKDVELRCDPISGHTALYWYRQSLGQGLEFLIYFQGNSAPDKSGLPSDRFSAERTGGSVSTLTIQRTQQEDSAVYLCASSSGPGSGCSPLNFGNGTRLTVT.

This clone has at least ten counts. The chain couples TRBV6-2 or TRBV6-3 to TRBJ2-6; D is ambiguous. Germline V gives CDR1 MNHEY, CDR2 SVGEGT. V shed 7 bases and J shed 6 bases, with 10 bases lying between them. The length of the CDR3 is 13 residues. CDR3 region: CASTLMAANVLTF. The CDR3 region has the DNA TGTGCCAGCACTCTGATGGCGGCCAACGTCCTGACTTTC.

In this sample, this clone turned up many times. The gene calls are TRBV7-8 and TRBJ2-3, with 8 bases that match TRBD2. The CDR3 is 16 residues long. V gave up 5 bases and J gave up 1 base; unmatched junction bases: 8. Germline-derived CDR1 and CDR2 are SGHVS and FQNEAQ. DNA of the CDR3: TGTGCCAGCAGCCCCCGACTGACTAGCGGCACAGATACGCAGTATTTT. It yields the protein CASSPRLTSGTDTQYF.

In its sample, this clone was seen a few times. This may arise from a read error, as a much more abundant clone is one base away. The J gene is TRBJ2-7, the V gene TRBV5-1; TRBD1 is a possible D gene (5 bases). The CDR3 extends over 12 amino acids. The V end lost 3 bases, the J end lost 4 bases, and 8 bases lay between the germline ends. The germline V gene has CDR1 SGHRS and CDR2 YFSETQ. The CDR3 spells CASSSQVYEQYF. As DNA, the CDR3 is TGCGCCAGCAGCTCACAGGTTTACGAGCAGTACTTC.

The sample holds many counts of this clone. The V call is TRBV2, the J call TRBJ2-1; tentative D call: TRBD1 (5 bases). CDR3 size: 14 residues. Germline CDR1 is SNHLY and CDR2 is FYNNEI. V was clipped by 4 bases and J by 4 bases, with 11 bases between them. CDR3 residues: CASSGIGAYNEQFF. The CDR3 DNA is TGTGCCAGCAGTGGTATTGGGGCGTACAATGAGCAGTTCTTC.